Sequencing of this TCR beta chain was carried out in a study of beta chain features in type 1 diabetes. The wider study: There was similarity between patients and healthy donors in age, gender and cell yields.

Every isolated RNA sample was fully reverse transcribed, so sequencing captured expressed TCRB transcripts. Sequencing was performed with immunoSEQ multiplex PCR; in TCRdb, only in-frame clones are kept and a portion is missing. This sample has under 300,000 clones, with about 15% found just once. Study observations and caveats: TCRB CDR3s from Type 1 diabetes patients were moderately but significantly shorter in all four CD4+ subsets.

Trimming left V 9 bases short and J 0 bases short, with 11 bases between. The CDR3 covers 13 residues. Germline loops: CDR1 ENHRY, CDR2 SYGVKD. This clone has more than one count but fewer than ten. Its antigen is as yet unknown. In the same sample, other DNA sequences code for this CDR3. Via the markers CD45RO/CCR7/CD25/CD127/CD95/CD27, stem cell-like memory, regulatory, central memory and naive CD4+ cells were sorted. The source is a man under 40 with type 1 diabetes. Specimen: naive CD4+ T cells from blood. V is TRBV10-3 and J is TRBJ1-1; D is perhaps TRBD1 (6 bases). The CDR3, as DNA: TGTGCCATTACGGGACAAATGAACACTGAAGCTTTCTTT. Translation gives CAITGQMNTEAFF.